Below, 9 T cell receptor beta chains from the same sample are listed, as sequenced in a study of blood T cells in healthy people across ages. With a J-beta primer mix and a sample-barcoded 5' primer, a second PCR ran about 6 to 11 cycles. TCRdb re-derived calls from the 5' RACE reads in MiXCR, one entry per CDR3 protein. The repertoire holds some 1.4 million distinct CDR3 sequences, with 35% to 45% as singletons. Sequencing was performed on blood. These receptors originate from a woman between 18 and 29 years old in good health.

The gene calls are TRBV6-5 and TRBJ2-5, with unresolved D. The germline V and J ends were trimmed by 4 bases and 1 base, with 10 bases remaining between them. The germline V gene encodes CDR1 MNHEY and CDR2 SVGAGI. CDR3 length equals 14 residues. Written as DNA, the CDR3 is TGTGCCAGCAGTTTCCAGGCGCTCCAAGAGACCCAGTACTTC. Its protein product is CASSFQALQETQYF.

With respect to this clonotype: A read error may account for a junction end that differs from germline. Here the CDR3 DNA reads TGTGCCAGCAGTTACCCTCCGGGACTAGCGGGCAGCACGGATACGCAGTATTTT. This encodes CASSYPPGLAGSTDTQYF. This chain connects TRBV6-2 or TRBV6-3 to TRBJ2-3; 12 bases fit TRBD2. CDR3 length equals 18 residues. CDR1 MNHEY and CDR2 SVGEGT come from the germline V gene.

The chain recombines TRBV12-3 or TRBV12-4 with TRBJ1-6; TRBD1 is a possible D gene (5 bases). The CDR3 is 18 residues long. Trimming left V 5 bases short and J 5 bases short, with 22 bases between. The CDR3 reads CASSPSSLGQRHNSPLHF. The CDR3 bases are TGTGCCAGCAGTCCTTCCTCACTAGGACAACGCCATAATTCACCCCTCCACTTT.

As DNA, the CDR3 is TGTGCCAGCAGCTTACACGCAGGGGTCGCGCCAAACCAAGGGGGTGAGCAGTTCTTC. This gives the protein CASSLHAGVAPNQGGEQFF. V gene TRBV11-2 combines with J gene TRBJ2-1, with D maybe TRBD1 (6 bases). Germline lookup yields CDR1 SGHAT and CDR2 FQNNGV. CDR3 length: 19 amino acids. With 2 bases removed from V and 9 bases from J, the gap between germline ends came to 29 bases.

This clonotype was detected once. This chain connects TRBV11-2 to TRBJ2-1; D possibly corresponds to TRBD2 (6 bases). Trimming cost V 5 bases and J 5 bases, with 13 bases left between them. CDR3 size: 14 residues. The germline V gene encodes CDR1 SGHAT and CDR2 FQNNGV. CDR3 protein: CASSRRGLDNEQFF. CDR3 coding DNA: TGTGCCAGCAGCAGGAGGGGTCTGGACAATGAGCAGTTCTTC. The whole variable domain, remainder taken from reference TRBV11-2 and TRBJ2-1, is EAGVAQSPRYKIIEKRQSVAFWCNPISGHATLYWYQQILGQGPKLLIQFQNNGVVDDSQLPKDRFSAERLKGVDSTLKIQPAKLEDSAVYLCASSRRGLDNEQFFGPGTRLTVL.

This clonotype came up a few times. The chain couples TRBV7-9 to TRBJ2-1; no firm D call. The germline V gene has CDR1 SEHNR and CDR2 FQNEAQ (reference sequence). V gave up 7 bases and J gave up 1 base, with 11 bases separating them. This CDR3 region has 14 residues. CDR3 loop: CASTQAASYNEQFF. The CDR3 nucleotides read TGTGCCAGCACCCAAGCCGCTTCCTACAATGAGCAGTTCTTC.

The chain uses TRBV12-3 or TRBV12-4 and TRBJ2-2; D might be TRBD2 (6 bases). The V and J ends lost 8 bases and 3 bases respectively, with 16 bases between them. The CDR3 extends over 15 amino acids. DNA for the CDR3: TGTGCCAGCGTTCCTGGGACTGAATACACCGGGGAGCTGTTTTTT. Protein sequence: CASVPGTEYTGELFF.

There are a few counts of this clonotype. This rearrangement joins TRBV14 to TRBJ2-5; D may be TRBD1 or TRBD2 (6 bases each). Germline V gives CDR1 SGHDN, CDR2 FVKESK. V was shortened by 3 bases and J by 7 bases, with 21 bases between the two germline ends. This CDR3 comprises 16 residues. The CDR3 spells CASSHITGQIGGTQYF. CDR3 DNA sequence: TGTGCCAGCAGCCACATCACAGGACAGATCGGGGGGACCCAGTACTTC.

The chain couples TRBV27 to TRBJ1-2; 8 bases align to TRBD1. Germline CDR1 MNHEY, CDR2 SMNVEV (reference sequence). Unmatched junction bases numbered 10, after V lost 4 bases and J lost 0 bases. CDR3 length equals 17 residues. Here the CDR3 reads CASSSLRTGRANYGYTF. CDR3 bases: TGTGCCAGCAGTTCCTTGAGGACAGGGCGAGCTAACTATGGCTACACCTTC.